Listed here is a single T cell receptor beta chain. Germline CDR1 is SGHTS and CDR2 is YDEGEE. The CDR3 is 14 amino acids. The trim removed 5 bases at V and 4 bases at J, leaving 6 bases unmatched. The entry originates in a study of blood T cell repertoires in COVID-19. The overall study: Researchers got acute and convalescent COVID-19 samples from the United States, Italy and Spain. Sample material is recorded as cDNA or gDNA derived from T cells, B-cell-depleted T cells, or PBMCs.

Per the authors' pipeline: Reference gene primer amplification gave nucleated cell count estimates. Repertoires were generated with immunoSEQ multiplex PCR, while TCRdb's copy carries only in-frame clones and drops some. Clonal size and the V and J genes are those of that table, whereas D and trimming came from the DNA. The profile covers 150,000 to 200,000 clones, with approximately 87% appearing a single time and roughly an eighth taken by the ten largest. Seattle researchers signed up patients amid active infection and tracked them longitudinally. This sequence originates from a woman in her seventies with COVID-19, enrolled during active disease. The specimen sequenced was peripheral blood. This chain joins TRBV5-8 and TRBJ1-2, with TRBD1 identical over 9 bases. The CDR3 sequence is CASRLDRGGYGYTF. CDR3 sequence (DNA): TGTGCCAGCAGACTGGACAGGGGAGGCTATGGCTACACCTTC.